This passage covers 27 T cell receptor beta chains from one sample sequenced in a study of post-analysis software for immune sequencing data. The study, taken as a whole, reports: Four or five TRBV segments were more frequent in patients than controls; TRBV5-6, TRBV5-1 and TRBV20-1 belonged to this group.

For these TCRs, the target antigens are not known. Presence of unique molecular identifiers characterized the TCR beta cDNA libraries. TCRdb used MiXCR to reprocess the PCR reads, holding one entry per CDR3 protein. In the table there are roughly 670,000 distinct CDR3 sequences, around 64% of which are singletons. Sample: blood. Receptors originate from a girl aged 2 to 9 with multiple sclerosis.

The CDR3 region has the DNA TGCGCCAGCAGCCCGAATGCCGGGACTAGCGGGAGGAATGAGCAGTTCTTC. It translates to CASSPNAGTSGRNEQFF. V and J are TRBV5-1 and TRBJ2-1; 15 bases line up with TRBD2. Per germline, CDR1 SGHRS and CDR2 YFSETQ. With 4 bases clipped from V and 7 bases from J, the junction kept 9 bases outside the gene matches. CDR3 length: 17 residues.

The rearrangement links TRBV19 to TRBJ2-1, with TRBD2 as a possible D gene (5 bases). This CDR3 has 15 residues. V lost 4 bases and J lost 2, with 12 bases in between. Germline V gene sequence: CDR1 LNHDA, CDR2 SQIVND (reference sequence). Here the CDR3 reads CASSRTTIPYNEQFF. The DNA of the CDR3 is TGTGCCAGTAGTAGGACGACTATCCCCTACAATGAGCAGTTCTTC.

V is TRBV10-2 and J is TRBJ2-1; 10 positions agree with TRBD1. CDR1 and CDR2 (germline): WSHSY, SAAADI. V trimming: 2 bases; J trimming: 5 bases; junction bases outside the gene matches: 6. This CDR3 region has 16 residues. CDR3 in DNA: TGCGCCAGCAGTGAGCCCCGGGACAGGGGACACAATGAGCAGTTCTTC. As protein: CASSEPRDRGHNEQFF.

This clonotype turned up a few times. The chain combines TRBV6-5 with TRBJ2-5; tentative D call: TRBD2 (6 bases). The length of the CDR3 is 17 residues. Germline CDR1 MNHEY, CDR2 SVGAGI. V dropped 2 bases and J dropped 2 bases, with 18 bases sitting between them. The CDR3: CASSYLSPSDRQETQYF. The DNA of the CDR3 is TGTGCCAGCAGTTACCTTTCCCCTAGCGACCGACAAGAGACCCAGTACTTC.

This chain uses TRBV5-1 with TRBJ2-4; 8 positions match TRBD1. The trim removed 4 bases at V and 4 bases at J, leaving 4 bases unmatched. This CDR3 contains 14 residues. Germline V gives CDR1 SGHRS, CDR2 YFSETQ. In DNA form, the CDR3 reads TGCGCCAGCAGCCTACGGACAGGGAAAAACATTCAGTACTTC. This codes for CASSLRTGKNIQYF. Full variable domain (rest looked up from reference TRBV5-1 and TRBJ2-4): KAGVTQTPRYLIKTRGQQVTLSCSPISGHRSVSWYQQTPGQGLQFLFEYFSETQRNKGNFPGRFSGRQFSNSRSEMNVSTLELGDSALYLCASSLRTGKNIQYFGAGTRLSVL.

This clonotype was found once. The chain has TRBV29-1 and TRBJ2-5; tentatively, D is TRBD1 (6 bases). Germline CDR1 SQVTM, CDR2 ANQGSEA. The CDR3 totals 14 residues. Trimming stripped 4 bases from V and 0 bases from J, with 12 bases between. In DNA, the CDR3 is TGCAGCGTTGCTGGACAGCAGTACCAAGAGACCCAGTACTTC. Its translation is CSVAGQQYQETQYF.

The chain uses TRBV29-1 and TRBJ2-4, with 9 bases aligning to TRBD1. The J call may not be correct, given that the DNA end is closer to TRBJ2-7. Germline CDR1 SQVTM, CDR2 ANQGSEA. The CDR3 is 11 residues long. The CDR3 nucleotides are TGCAGCACGAACAGGGGGCACGAGCAGTACTTC. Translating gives CSTNRGHEQYF.

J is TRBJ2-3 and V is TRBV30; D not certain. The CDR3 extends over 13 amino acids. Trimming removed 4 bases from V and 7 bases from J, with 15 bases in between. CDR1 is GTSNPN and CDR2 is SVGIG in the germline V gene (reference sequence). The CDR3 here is CAWTISGLNTQYF. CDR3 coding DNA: TGTGCCTGGACCATCTCCGGGTTGAATACGCAGTATTTT.

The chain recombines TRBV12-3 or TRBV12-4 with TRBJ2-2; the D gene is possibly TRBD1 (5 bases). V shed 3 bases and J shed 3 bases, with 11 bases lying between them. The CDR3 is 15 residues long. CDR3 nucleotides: TGTGCCAGCAGTTTGGTGGGGCCGGACACCGGGGAGCTGTTTTTT. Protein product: CASSLVGPDTGELFF.

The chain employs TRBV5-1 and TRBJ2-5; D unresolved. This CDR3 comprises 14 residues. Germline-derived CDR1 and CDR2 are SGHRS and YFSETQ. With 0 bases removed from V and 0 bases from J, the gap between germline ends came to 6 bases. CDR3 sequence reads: CASSLASNQETQYF. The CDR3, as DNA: TGCGCCAGCAGCTTGGCCAGTAACCAAGAGACCCAGTACTTC. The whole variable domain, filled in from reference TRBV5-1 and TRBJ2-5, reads KAGVTQTPRYLIKTRGQQVTLSCSPISGHRSVSWYQQTPGQGLQFLFEYFSETQRNKGNFPGRFSGRQFSNSRSEMNVSTLELGDSALYLCASSLASNQETQYFGPGTRLLVL.

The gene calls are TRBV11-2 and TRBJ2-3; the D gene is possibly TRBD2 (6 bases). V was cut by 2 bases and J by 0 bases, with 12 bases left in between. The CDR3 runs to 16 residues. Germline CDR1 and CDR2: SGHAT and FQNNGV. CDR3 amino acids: CASSLTSSGSTDTQYF. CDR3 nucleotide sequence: TGTGCCAGCAGCTTAACTAGCTCAGGTAGCACAGATACGCAGTATTTT.

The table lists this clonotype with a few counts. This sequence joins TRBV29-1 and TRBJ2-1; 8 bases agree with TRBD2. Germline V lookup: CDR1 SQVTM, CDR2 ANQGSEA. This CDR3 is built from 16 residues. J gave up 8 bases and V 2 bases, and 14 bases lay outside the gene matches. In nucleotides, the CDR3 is TGCAGCGTTGAACCGTTCCTCAGCGGGGGCGCGGATGAGCAGTTCTTC. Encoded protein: CSVEPFLSGGADEQFF.

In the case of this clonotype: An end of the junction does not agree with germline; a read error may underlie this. As DNA, the CDR3 is TGTGCTAGCAGCCCCCGGATGAACACTGAAGCTTTCTTT. Its protein product is CASSPRMNTEAFF. The chain has TRBV7-7 and TRBJ1-1; D is unclear. Germline CDR1 SSHAT, CDR2 FNYEAQ (reference sequence). The CDR3 has 13 residues.

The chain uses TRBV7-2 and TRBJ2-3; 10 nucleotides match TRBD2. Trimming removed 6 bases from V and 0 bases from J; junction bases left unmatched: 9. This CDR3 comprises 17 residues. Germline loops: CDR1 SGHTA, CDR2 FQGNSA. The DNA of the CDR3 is TGTGCCAGCAGGGCAACTAGCGGGGCACCGAGCACAGATACGCAGTATTTT. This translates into CASRATSGAPSTDTQYF.

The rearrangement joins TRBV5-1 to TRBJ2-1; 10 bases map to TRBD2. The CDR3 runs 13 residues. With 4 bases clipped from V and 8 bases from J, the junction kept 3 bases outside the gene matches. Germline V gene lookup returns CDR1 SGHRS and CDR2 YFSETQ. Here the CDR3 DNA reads TGCGCCAGCAGCCCCGGGACTAGCGATGAGCAGTTCTTC. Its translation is CASSPGTSDEQFF.

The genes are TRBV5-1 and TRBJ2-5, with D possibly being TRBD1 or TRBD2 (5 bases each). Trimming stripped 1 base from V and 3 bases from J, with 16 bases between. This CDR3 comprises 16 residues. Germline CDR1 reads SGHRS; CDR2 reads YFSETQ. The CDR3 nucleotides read TGCGCCAGCAGCTTGCTCCGGGACCGGGGAGAAGAGACCCAGTACTTC. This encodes CASSLLRDRGEETQYF. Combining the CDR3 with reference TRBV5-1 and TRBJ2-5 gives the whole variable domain KAGVTQTPRYLIKTRGQQVTLSCSPISGHRSVSWYQQTPGQGLQFLFEYFSETQRNKGNFPGRFSGRQFSNSRSEMNVSTLELGDSALYLCASSLLRDRGEETQYFGPGTRLLVL.

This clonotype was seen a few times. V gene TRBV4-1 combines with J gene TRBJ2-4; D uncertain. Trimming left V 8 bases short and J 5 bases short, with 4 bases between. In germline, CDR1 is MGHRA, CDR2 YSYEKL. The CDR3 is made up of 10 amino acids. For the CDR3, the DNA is TGCGCCAGCCATCAAAACATTCAGTACTTC. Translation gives CASHQNIQYF.

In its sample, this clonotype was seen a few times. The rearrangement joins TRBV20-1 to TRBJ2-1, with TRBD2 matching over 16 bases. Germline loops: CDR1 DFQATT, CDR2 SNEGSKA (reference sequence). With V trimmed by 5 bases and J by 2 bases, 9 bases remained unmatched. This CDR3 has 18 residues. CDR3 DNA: TGCAGTGCTCTCGGGACTAGCGGGAGGGCCGAAACCTACAATGAGCAGTTCTTC. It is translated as CSALGTSGRAETYNEQFF.

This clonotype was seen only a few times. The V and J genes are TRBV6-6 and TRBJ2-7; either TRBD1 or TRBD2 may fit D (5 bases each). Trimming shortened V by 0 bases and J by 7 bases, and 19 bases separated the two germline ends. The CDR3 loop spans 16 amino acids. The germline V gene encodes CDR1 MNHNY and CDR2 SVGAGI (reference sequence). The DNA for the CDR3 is TGTGCCAGCAGTTACTCCTTTAGGGACCACAACAATGAGCAGTACTTC. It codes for CASSYSFRDHNNEQYF.

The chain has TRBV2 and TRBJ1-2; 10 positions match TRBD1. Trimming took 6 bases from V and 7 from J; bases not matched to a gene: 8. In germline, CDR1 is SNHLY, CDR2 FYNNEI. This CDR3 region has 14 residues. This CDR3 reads CASRYGTGERGYTF. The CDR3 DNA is TGTGCCAGCAGATATGGGACAGGGGAGCGTGGCTACACCTTC.

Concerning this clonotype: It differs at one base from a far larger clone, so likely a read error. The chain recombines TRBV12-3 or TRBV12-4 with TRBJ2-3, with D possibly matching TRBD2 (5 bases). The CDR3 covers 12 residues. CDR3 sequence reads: CASSPSTDTEYF. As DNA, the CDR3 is TGTGCCAGCAGCCCTAGCACAGATACGGAGTATTTT.

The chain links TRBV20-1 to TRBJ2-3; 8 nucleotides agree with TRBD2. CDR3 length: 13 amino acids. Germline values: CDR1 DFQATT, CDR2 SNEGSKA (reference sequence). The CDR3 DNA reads TGCGGTCGGGATAGCGGGAACACAGATACGCAGTATTTT. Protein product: CGRDSGNTDTQYF.

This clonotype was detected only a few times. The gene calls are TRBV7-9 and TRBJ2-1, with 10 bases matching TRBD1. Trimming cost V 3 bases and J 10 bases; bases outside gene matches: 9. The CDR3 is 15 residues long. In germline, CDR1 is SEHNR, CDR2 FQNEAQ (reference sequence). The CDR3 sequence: CASSFRQGAREEQFF. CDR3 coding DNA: TGTGCCAGCAGCTTCCGACAGGGGGCAAGGGAGGAGCAGTTCTTC.

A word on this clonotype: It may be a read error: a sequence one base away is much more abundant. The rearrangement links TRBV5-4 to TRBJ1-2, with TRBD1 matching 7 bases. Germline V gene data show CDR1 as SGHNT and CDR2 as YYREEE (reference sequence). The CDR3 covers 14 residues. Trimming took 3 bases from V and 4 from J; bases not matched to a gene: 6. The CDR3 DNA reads TGTGCCAGCAGCTGGGAGGGACAGACCTATGGCTACACCTTC. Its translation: CASSWEGQTYGYTF.

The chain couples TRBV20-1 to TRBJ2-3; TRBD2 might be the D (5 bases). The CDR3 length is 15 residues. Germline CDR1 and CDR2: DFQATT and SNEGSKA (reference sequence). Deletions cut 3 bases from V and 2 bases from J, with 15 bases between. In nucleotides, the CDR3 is TGCAGTGCTAGGGAGGAACAGTGGATCACAGATACGCAGTATTTT. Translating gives CSAREEQWITDTQYF.

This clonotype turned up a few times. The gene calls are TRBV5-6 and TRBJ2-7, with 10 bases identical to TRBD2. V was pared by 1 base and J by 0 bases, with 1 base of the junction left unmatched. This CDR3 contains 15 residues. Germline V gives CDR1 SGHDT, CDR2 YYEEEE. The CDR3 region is CASSLPSGSSYEQYF. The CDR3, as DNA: TGTGCCAGCAGCTTGCCTAGCGGGAGCTCCTACGAGCAGTACTTC. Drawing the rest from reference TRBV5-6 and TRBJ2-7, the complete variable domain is DAGVTQSPTHLIKTRGQQVTLRCSPKSGHDTVSWYQQALGQGPQFIFQYYEEEERQRGNFPDRFSGHQFPNYSSELNVNALLLGDSALYLCASSLPSGSSYEQYFGPGTRLTVT.

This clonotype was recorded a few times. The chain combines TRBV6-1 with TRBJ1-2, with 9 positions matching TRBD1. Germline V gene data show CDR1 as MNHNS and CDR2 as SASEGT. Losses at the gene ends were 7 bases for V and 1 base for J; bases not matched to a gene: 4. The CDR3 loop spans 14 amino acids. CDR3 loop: CASTSDRGNYGYTF. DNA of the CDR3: TGTGCCAGCACCTCGGACAGGGGTAACTATGGCTACACCTTC.